This paragraph covers one TCR beta chain sequence. As yet, its antigen is unknown. The record originates from a study of PD-1 blockade in classical Hodgkin lymphoma. V lost 5 bases, J lost 3 bases, and 17 bases lay in between. The CDR3 loop spans 15 amino acids. Per germline, CDR1 MNHNS and CDR2 SASEGT. TCRdb keeps only in-frame clones here, not all; method: immunoSEQ multiplex PCR. The sample holds some 11,000 clones, roughly four fifths seen once. Noted time point: cycle 4 day 1 (C4D1), after 6 weeks of nivolumab. All patients experienced relapse after autologous stem cell transplantation, and brentuximab vedotin exposure was variable. Magnetic negative selection served to purify CD4+ T cells out of PBMCs that had been thawed. The study, taken as a whole, reports: Nivolumab starters within 1 year of ASCT were excluded.

The material sequenced was CD4+ T cells from blood, taken before the fourth cycle of nivolumab. This TCR was sampled from a human donor with classical Hodgkin lymphoma. The rearrangement uses TRBV6-1 and TRBJ2-7; D is ambiguous. CDR3 DNA sequence: TGTGCCAGCAGTCGTATTGCGCAGGCGGTCTACGAGCAGTACTTC. This translates into CASSRIAQAVYEQYF.